Listed here are 22 T cell receptor beta chains from one sample, sequenced in a study of blood T cell repertoires in COVID-19 (dated by TCRdb to 2020 to 2022). Library preparation used the immunoSEQ multiplex PCR assay. The clones in this table, taken by TCRdb from immuneACCESS, are in-frame only. Not every clone is retained; where verified, under half of the shortfall comes from an unresolved V gene, and the cause of the rest is unknown. The sample includes 160,000 or so clones, with 85% to 90% observed a single time. Less than 8% of the sample comes from the top ten. Sample: PBMCs or T cells enriched from blood (not recorded which). Source of these receptors: a woman aged 45-59 years who had recovered from COVID-19.

The chain uses TRBV12-3 or TRBV12-4 and TRBJ1-5; 9 bases are shared with TRBD1. Trimming at V came to 7 bases and at J to 6 bases, leaving 4 bases not matched to a gene. CDR3 length: 13 residues. This CDR3 is CASMTGGIQPQHF. DNA of the CDR3: TGTGCCAGCATGACAGGGGGGATTCAGCCCCAGCATTTT.

This clone was seen just once. The chain employs TRBV5-6 and TRBJ1-2; 7 nucleotides line up with TRBD1. The CDR3 contains 15 residues. From germline, CDR1 is SGHDT and CDR2 YYEEEE. V gave up 3 bases and J gave up 5 bases; unmatched junction bases: 10. CDR3 bases: TGTGCCAGCAGCTCTTCAGGGGGTCTGAGGTATGGCTACACCTTC. Translating gives CASSSSGGLRYGYTF.

The rearrangement joins TRBV6-2 or TRBV6-3 to TRBJ2-7; weak D call: TRBD1 (5 bases). The CDR3 extends over 19 amino acids. With 2 bases removed from V and 5 bases from J, the gap between germline ends came to 28 bases. Germline V CDR1 and CDR2: MNHEY, SVGEGT. CDR3 sequence reads: CASSYGLVGREIRVDEQYF. The CDR3 region has the DNA TGTGCCAGCAGTTACGGGCTCGTCGGCAGGGAAATTCGGGTTGACGAGCAGTACTTC.

The chain employs TRBV5-4 and TRBJ2-3; D may be TRBD1 (6 bases). This CDR3 is 14 amino acids long. The V gene's germline CDR1 is SGHNT and CDR2 YYREEE (reference sequence). Trimming pared 4 bases from V and 1 base from J, leaving 10 bases between. The CDR3 loop reads CASSLGGRTDTQYF. The CDR3 coding sequence is TGTGCCAGCAGCCTAGGGGGACGCACAGATACGCAGTATTTT. Drawing the rest from reference TRBV5-4 and TRBJ2-3, the complete variable domain is ETGVTQSPTHLIKTRGQQVTLRCSSQSGHNTVSWYQQALGQGPQFIFQYYREEENGRGNFPPRFSGLQFPNYSSELNVNALELDDSALYLCASSLGGRTDTQYFGPGTRLTVL.

This chain joins TRBV4-1 and TRBJ1-1; 8 positions agree with TRBD1. V shed 4 bases, J shed 4 bases, and the junction held 8 bases outside the gene matches. In germline, CDR1 is MGHRA, CDR2 YSYEKL. This CDR3 has 15 amino acids. CDR3: CASSLQTGAATEAFF. The CDR3 DNA is TGCGCCAGCAGCCTTCAGACAGGGGCGGCCACTGAAGCTTTCTTT.

The chain carries TRBV7-9 and TRBJ1-1, with D hard to call. Trimming removed 4 bases at V and 8 bases at J, with 8 bases between. CDR3 length equals 11 residues. Germline values: CDR1 SEHNR, CDR2 FQNEAQ (reference sequence). The CDR3, as DNA: TGTGCCAGCAGCTCCCGGGAAGAAGCTTTCTTT. Translating gives CASSSREEAFF.

V and J are TRBV29-1 and TRBJ1-1; D might be TRBD1 (6 bases). The CDR3 consists of 12 residues. CDR1 is SQVTM, CDR2 ANQGSEA, per germline. V lost 6 bases, J lost 7 bases, and 15 bases lay in between. The CDR3 nucleotides read TGCAGCGTGGTTGACAGGAGCCGTGAAGCTTTCTTT. Translation gives CSVVDRSREAFF.

This clone was detected once. The chain has TRBV5-4 and TRBJ1-1; 12 nucleotides agree with TRBD1. The trim removed 4 bases at V and 0 bases at J, leaving 16 bases unmatched. The CDR3 runs 20 residues. Germline CDR1 is SGHNT and CDR2 is YYREEE (reference sequence). CDR3 sequence (DNA): TGTGCCAGCAGCCCCGGGACAGGGGGCCCGTACTTTTACATGAACACTGAAGCTTTCTTT. This translates into CASSPGTGGPYFYMNTEAFF.

This chain uses TRBV7-2 with TRBJ1-4; 9 bases line up with TRBD1. The CDR3 is 18 amino acids. The V gene end was trimmed by 2 bases and the J gene end by 5 bases; junction bases not matched to a gene: 12. Germline V gives CDR1 SGHTA, CDR2 FQGNSA. The CDR3 DNA reads as TGTGCCAGCAGCTTAACGGCGATCGGGGGGACAGGGAATGAAAAACTGTTTTTT. Amino acids: CASSLTAIGGTGNEKLFF.

The chain joins TRBV5-6 to TRBJ1-2; TRBD1 aligns across 8 bases. V lost 4 bases, J lost 1 base, and 3 bases stayed unmatched. The germline CDR1 and CDR2 sequences are SGHDT and YYEEEE. The CDR3 is made up of 14 amino acids. CDR3: CASSGTGVNYGYTF. The CDR3 DNA reads as TGTGCCAGCAGCGGGACAGGTGTTAACTATGGCTACACCTTC.

Turning to this clone: The sample has other DNA sequences that encode this CDR3 too. The chain joins TRBV5-1 to TRBJ2-5; D gene unclear. Germline V gene sequence: CDR1 SGHRS, CDR2 YFSETQ. The CDR3 has 14 amino acids. V lost 0 bases, J lost 4 bases, and 10 bases lay in between. As DNA, the CDR3 is TGCGCCAGCAGCTTGGGTGGGCCTTCAGAGACCCAGTACTTC. This sequence encodes CASSLGGPSETQYF.

The CDR3 sequence is CAISEASGGTDTQYF. As DNA, the CDR3 is TGTGCCATCAGCGAGGCTAGCGGGGGGACAGATACGCAGTATTTT. The chain carries TRBV10-3 and TRBJ2-3; 11 bases are a match to TRBD2. After removal of 6 bases from V and 3 bases from J, the junction contained 5 bases not matched to a gene. This CDR3 is 15 amino acids long. Germline V lookup: CDR1 ENHRY, CDR2 SYGVKD.

This chain connects TRBV4-3 to TRBJ2-5, with 11 bases fitting TRBD2. The trim removed 0 bases at V and 6 bases at J, leaving 9 bases unmatched. In germline, CDR1 is LGHNA, CDR2 YSLEER. This CDR3 has 17 amino acids. Here the CDR3 DNA reads TGCGCCAGCAGCCAAGATCTGTCTAGCGGGGGGTCACAGACCCAGTACTTC. This encodes CASSQDLSSGGSQTQYF.

The chain has TRBV19 and TRBJ1-1; D gene ambiguous. CDR3 length: 13 residues. In germline, CDR1 is LNHDA, CDR2 SQIVND (reference sequence). Trimming pared 3 bases from V and 4 bases from J, leaving 9 bases between. CDR3 region: CASSITSGTEAFF. In DNA, the CDR3 is TGTGCCAGTAGTATCACGTCGGGCACTGAAGCTTTCTTT.

This clone was seen only a few times. The V gene is TRBV9, the J gene TRBJ2-7, with D possibly matching TRBD2 (5 bases). The germline V gene encodes CDR1 SGDLS and CDR2 YYNGEE. The CDR3 sequence is 15 residues long. V dropped 4 bases and J dropped 1 base, with 15 bases sitting between them. The CDR3 region has the DNA TGTGCCAGCAGCCCCGGAGGACCCGTTTCCTACGAGCAGTACTTC. Its translation: CASSPGGPVSYEQYF.

This clone has more than one count but fewer than ten. This chain uses TRBV7-2 with TRBJ1-6, with 8 bases lining up with TRBD1. Per the germline V gene, CDR1 is SGHTA and CDR2 is FQGNSA. The CDR3 runs to 15 residues. With 1 base clipped from V and 12 bases from J, the junction kept 8 bases outside the gene matches. The CDR3 loop reads CASSLGRGRLQPLHF. In nucleotides, the CDR3 is TGTGCCAGCAGCTTAGGCAGGGGGCGCCTTCAACCCCTCCACTTT.

V usage is TRBV7-2 and J usage is TRBJ1-4; 7 positions agree with TRBD1. Germline V gives CDR1 SGHTA, CDR2 FQGNSA. Trimming took 6 bases from V and 4 from J; bases not matched to a gene: 2. The CDR3 extends over 13 amino acids. The CDR3, as DNA: TGTGCCAGCAGTAGACAGGGTAATGAAAAACTGTTTTTT. It specifies CASSRQGNEKLFF.

This sequence joins TRBV10-2 and TRBJ2-1, with 10 bases identical to TRBD1. The CDR3 is 15 residues long. V was pared by 6 bases and J by 8 bases, with 10 bases of the junction left unmatched. Germline V CDR1 and CDR2: WSHSY, SAAADI. CDR3 protein: CASRRDRGSSDEQFF. As DNA, the CDR3 is TGCGCCAGCAGGAGGGACAGGGGTTCATCAGATGAGCAGTTCTTC.

V gene TRBV6-2 or TRBV6-3 combines with J gene TRBJ2-2; D possibly corresponds to TRBD1 (7 bases). Germline V CDR1 and CDR2: MNHEY, SVGEGT. The V and J ends lost 6 bases and 4 bases respectively, with 15 bases between them. The CDR3 length is 15 residues. This chain's CDR3 is CASSNAGQTTGELFF. As DNA, the CDR3 is TGTGCCAGCAGCAACGCGGGACAGACCACCGGGGAGCTGTTTTTT.

V usage is TRBV7-8 and J usage is TRBJ1-5; weak D call: TRBD1 (6 bases). Trimming cost V 5 bases and J 2 bases, with 13 bases left between them. Germline V gene sequence: CDR1 SGHVS, CDR2 FQNEAQ. This CDR3 contains 15 residues. The CDR3 nucleotides are TGTGCCAGCAGCCGAGGGGGGGGAGGCAATCAGCCCCAGCATTTT. Translation gives CASSRGGGGNQPQHF. Filled out from reference TRBV7-8 and TRBJ1-5, the complete variable domain reads GAGVSQSPRYKVAKRGQDVALRCDPISGHVSLFWYQQALGQGPEFLTYFQNEAQLDKSGLPSDRFFAERPEGSVSTLKIQRTQQEDSAVYLCASSRGGGGNQPQHFGDGTRLSIL.

J is TRBJ2-3 and V is TRBV11-2; 14 bases map to TRBD2. Per germline, CDR1 SGHAT and CDR2 FQNNGV. V was clipped by 4 bases and J by 0 bases; unmatched bases: 6. The CDR3 extends over 18 amino acids. Here the CDR3 reads CASSSGLAGGSSTDTQYF. The CDR3 nucleotides read TGTGCCAGCAGCTCCGGACTAGCGGGGGGATCTAGCACAGATACGCAGTATTTT.

The chain couples TRBV4-1 to TRBJ1-2; TRBD1 aligns across 9 bases. J lost 8 bases, V lost 9 bases, and 28 bases had no gene match. The CDR3 is made up of 19 amino acids. The germline gives CDR1 MGHRA, CDR2 YSYEKL. The CDR3 loop is CASADSAGTGYVGASGYTF. The CDR3 region has the DNA TGCGCCAGTGCAGACTCGGCCGGGACAGGGTACGTCGGGGCGTCGGGCTACACCTTC.